This T cell receptor (beta chain) comes out of a study of chemoradiotherapy in HPV16-positive cancers. Background on the study: A couple of HPV16-positive patients' cells yielded candidate HPV-specific clones and common motifs. Study-level findings and limits: Candidate HPV-specific clones and E7-related TCR motifs grew in tumor during treatment. In HPV16-positive patients, HPV-responsive T-cell expansion tracked better recurrence-free survival.

Clones were read by immunoSEQ multiplex PCR, and TCRdb kept only the in-frame ones, dropping some. The data show about 17,000 clones, roughly 90% seen once. Comment on this clone: Its specificity is not known.

V was cut by 5 bases and J by 2 bases, with 15 bases left in between. CDR3 size: 15 residues. CDR1 SEHNR and CDR2 FQNEAQ come from the germline V gene (reference sequence). Repertoires were sampled repeatedly during chemoradiotherapy. This chain connects TRBV7-9 to TRBJ2-5; D is perhaps TRBD1 (6 bases). Sequencing was performed on blood, taken from a patient who underwent chemoradiotherapy. This clonotype was obtained from a human donor with HPV-associated anogenital cancer. The CDR3 coding sequence is TGTGCCAGCAGCCCCCGGACAGCGTTGCAAGAGACCCAGTACTTC. Encoded protein: CASSPRTALQETQYF.